This TCR beta chain was profiled in a study of patients and donors after allogeneic stem cell transplantation. Trimming pared 4 bases from V and 2 bases from J, leaving 10 bases between. The CDR3 contains 14 residues. The germline gives CDR1 MNHEY, CDR2 SMNVEV (reference sequence). From the RT-PCR reads, TCRdb called clonotypes with MiXCR, one entry per CDR3 protein. The sample has around 150,000 distinct CDR3 sequences, roughly 30% seen once; the top ten hold approximately 3.5%. The sample consisted of blood, either unsorted or a sorted T cell fraction (not recorded which). The J gene is TRBJ2-3, the V gene TRBV27; D is undetermined. The TCR sequence derives from a human donor who was either an allogeneic HSCT recipient or a stem cell or donor lymphocyte infusion donor (not recorded which). It is not recorded whose cells these are; they may come from a transplant donor. DNA for the CDR3: TGTGCCAGCAGTTCCCCATACAACACAGATACGCAGTATTTT. It encodes CASSSPYNTDTQYF.